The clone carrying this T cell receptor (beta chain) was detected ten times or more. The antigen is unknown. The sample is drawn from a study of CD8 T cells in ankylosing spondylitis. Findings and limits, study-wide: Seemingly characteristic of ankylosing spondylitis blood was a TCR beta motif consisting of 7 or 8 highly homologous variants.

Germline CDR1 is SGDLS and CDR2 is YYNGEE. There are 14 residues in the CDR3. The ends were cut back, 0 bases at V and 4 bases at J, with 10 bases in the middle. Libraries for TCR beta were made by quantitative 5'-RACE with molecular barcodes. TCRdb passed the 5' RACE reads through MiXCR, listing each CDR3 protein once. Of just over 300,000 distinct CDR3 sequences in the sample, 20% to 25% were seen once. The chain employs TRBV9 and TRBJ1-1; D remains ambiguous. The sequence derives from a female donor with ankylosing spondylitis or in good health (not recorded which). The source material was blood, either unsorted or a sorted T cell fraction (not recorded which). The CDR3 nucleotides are TGTGCCAGCAGCGTAGTAGTCTCGGGCACTGAAGCTTTCTTT. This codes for CASSVVVSGTEAFF.